This T cell receptor beta chain was found in a study of T cell clonality in common variable immunodeficiency. Study-wide results and limits: Fewer deletions and N-nucleotide insertions were reportedly seen in common variable immunodeficiency TCR beta sequences.

Trimming removed 3 bases from V and 3 bases from J, with 13 bases in between. This CDR3 region has 14 residues. Looked up from germline, CDR1 is DFQATT and CDR2 is SNEGSKA (reference sequence). As to this clone: Its antigen is unidentified. The read stops 3 residues short of the end of the CDR3; the missing end is completed from the germline J gene.

Only in-frame clones appear in the TCRdb table, and some are missing; sequencing was by immunoSEQ multiplex PCR. This sample has fewer than 40,000 clones, each found more than once. The chain uses TRBV20-1 and TRBJ2-3, with D perhaps TRBD1 (5 bases). Sequenced sample: peripheral blood mononuclear cells. The sequence derives from a human donor with common variable immunodeficiency. CDR3 residues: CSASFSAGTDTQYF. CDR3 bases read: TGCAGTGCTAGTTTTTCGGCAGGGACAGATACG.